This T cell receptor (beta chain) was obtained from a study of CD8 T cells in ankylosing spondylitis. Study-level results: Reactive arthritis synovial fluid and blood previously showed some of these motif variants. A TCR beta motif made of fewer than 10 highly homologous variants seemed typical of ankylosing spondylitis blood.

By quantitative 5'-RACE with molecular barcodes, the TCR beta libraries were made. From the 5' RACE reads, TCRdb called clonotypes with MiXCR, one entry per CDR3 protein. The table lists about 210,000 distinct CDR3 sequences, around 6.6% of them singletons, with approximately 15% in the top ten. This CDR3 region has 16 residues. CDR1 and CDR2 (germline): DFQATT, SNEGSKA (reference sequence). The germline V and J ends were trimmed by 6 bases and 0 bases, with 17 bases remaining between them. Concerning this clonotype: The antigen remains unidentified.

The sample was blood, either unsorted or a sorted T cell fraction (not recorded which). The receptor was derived from a male donor with ankylosing spondylitis. The V call is TRBV20-1, the J call TRBJ2-2, with D maybe TRBD2 (6 bases). In DNA form, the CDR3 reads TGCAGTGCGTTAAGCCGAGCGGGCCCGAACACCGGGGAGCTGTTTTTT. Protein: CSALSRAGPNTGELFF.